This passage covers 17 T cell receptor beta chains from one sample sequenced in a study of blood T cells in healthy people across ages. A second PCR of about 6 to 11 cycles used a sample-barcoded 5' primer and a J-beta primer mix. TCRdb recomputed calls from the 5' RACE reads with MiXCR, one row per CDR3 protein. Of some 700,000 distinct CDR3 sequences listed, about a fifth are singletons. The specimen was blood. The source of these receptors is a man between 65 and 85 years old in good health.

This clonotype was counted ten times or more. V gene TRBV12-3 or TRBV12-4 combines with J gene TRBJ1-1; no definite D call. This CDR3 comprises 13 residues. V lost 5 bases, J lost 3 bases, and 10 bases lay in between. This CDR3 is CASSHPRDTEAFF. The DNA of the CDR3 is TGTGCCAGCAGTCATCCCCGGGACACTGAAGCTTTCTTT.

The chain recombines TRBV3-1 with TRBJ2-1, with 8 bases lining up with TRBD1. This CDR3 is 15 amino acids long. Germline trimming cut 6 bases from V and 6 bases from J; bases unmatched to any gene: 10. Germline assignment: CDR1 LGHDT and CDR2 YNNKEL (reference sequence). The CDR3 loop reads CASSPIRGRGNEQFF. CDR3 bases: TGTGCCAGCAGTCCGATCAGGGGGCGTGGCAATGAGCAGTTCTTC.

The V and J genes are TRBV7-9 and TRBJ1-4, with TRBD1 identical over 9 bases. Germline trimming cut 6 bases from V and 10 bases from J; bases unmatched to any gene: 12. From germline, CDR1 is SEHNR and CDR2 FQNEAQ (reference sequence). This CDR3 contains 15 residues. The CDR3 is CASSDTGTGSAKLFF. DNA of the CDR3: TGTGCCAGCAGTGATACCGGGACAGGGAGCGCAAAACTGTTTTTT.

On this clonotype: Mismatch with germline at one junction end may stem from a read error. DNA for the CDR3: TGTGCCAGCAGCCCCACCATGAACTGTGGCTACACCTTC. Protein sequence: CASSPTMNCGYTF. The chain carries TRBV9 and TRBJ1-2; D unclear. This CDR3 contains 13 residues. Germline CDR1 and CDR2: SGDLS and YYNGEE.

DNA for the CDR3: TGTGCCAGCAGTACCGAGGACAGGGCCTACGAGCAGTACTTC. It yields the protein CASSTEDRAYEQYF. J is TRBJ2-5 and V is TRBV12-3 or TRBV12-4; 8 bases agree with TRBD1. The J call may not be correct, given that the DNA end is closer to TRBJ2-7. This CDR3 comprises 14 residues.

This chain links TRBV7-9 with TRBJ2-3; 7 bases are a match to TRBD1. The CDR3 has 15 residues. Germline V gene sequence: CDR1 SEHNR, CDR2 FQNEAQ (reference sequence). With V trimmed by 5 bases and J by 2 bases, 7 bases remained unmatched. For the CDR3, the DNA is TGTGCCAGCAGCCTACAGGGGCCCCACACAGATACGCAGTATTTT. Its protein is CASSLQGPHTDTQYF.

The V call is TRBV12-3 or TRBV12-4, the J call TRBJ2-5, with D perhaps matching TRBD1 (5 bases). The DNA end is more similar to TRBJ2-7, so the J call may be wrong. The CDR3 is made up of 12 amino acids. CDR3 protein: CASSSQGGEQYV. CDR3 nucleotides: TGTGCCAGCAGCTCGCAGGGTGGCGAGCAGTACGTC.

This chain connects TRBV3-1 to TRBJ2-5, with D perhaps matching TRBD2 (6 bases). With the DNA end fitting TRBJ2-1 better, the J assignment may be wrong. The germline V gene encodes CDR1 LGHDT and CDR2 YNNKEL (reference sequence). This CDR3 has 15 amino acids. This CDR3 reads CASSQDWGGENEQFF. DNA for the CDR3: TGTGCCAGCAGCCAAGATTGGGGAGGTGAGAATGAGCAGTTCTTC.

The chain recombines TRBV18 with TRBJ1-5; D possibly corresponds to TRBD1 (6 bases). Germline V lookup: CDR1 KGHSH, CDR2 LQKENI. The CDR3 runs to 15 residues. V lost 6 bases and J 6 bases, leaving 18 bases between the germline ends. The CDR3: CASSPSRDIGQPQHF. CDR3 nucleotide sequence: TGTGCCAGCTCGCCTTCCCGGGACATCGGTCAGCCCCAGCATTTT.

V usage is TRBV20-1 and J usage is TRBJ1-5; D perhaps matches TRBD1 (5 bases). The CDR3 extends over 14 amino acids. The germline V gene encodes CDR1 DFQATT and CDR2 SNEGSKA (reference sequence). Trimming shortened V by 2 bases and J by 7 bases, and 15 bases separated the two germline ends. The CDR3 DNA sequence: TGCAGTGCTAGATCTTACGGGGGGTTGCAGCCCCAGCATTTT. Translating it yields CSARSYGGLQPQHF.

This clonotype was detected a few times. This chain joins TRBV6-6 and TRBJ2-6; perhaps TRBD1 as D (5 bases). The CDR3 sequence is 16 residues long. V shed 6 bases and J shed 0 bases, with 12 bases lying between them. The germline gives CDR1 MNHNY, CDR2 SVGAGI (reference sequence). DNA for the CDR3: TGTGCCAGCAGCGTTAGGGGTGGCTCTGGGGCCAACGTCCTGACTTTC. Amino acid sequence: CASSVRGGSGANVLTF.

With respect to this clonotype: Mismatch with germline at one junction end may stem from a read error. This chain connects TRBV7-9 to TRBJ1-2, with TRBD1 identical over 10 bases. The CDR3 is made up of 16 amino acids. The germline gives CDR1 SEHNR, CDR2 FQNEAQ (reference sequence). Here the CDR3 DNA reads TGTTCCAGCAGCCCCCCCCCGGGACAGGGGACGGATGGCTACACCTTC. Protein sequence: CSSSPPPGQGTDGYTF. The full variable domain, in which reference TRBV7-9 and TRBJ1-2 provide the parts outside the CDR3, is DTGVSQNPRHKITKRGQNVTFRCDPISEHNRLYWYRQTLGQGPEFLTYFQNEAQLEKSRLLSDRFSAERPKGSFSTLEIQRTEQGDSAMYLCSSSPPPGQGTDGYTFGSGTRLTVV.

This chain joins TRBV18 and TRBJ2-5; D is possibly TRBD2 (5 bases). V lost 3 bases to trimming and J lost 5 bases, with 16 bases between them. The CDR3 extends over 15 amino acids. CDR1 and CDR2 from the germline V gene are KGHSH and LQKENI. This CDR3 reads CASSPLSGNQETQYF. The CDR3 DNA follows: TGTGCCAGCTCACCTCTCTCGGGGAATCAGGAGACCCAGTACTTC.

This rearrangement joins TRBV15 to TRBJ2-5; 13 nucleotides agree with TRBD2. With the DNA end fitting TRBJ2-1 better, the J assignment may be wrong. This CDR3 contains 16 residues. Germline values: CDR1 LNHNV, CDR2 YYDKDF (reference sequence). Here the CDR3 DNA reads TGTGCCACCAGCAGGACTAGCGGGAGGCCTAACAATGAGCAGTTCTTC. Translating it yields CATSRTSGRPNNEQFF.

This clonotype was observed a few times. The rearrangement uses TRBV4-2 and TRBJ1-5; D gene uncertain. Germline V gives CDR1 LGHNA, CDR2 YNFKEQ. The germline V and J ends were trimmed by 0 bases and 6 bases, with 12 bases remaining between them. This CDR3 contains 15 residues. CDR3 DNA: TGTGCCAGCAGCCAAGATCAAGGAAGGCTTCAGCCCCAGCATTTT. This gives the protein CASSQDQGRLQPQHF.

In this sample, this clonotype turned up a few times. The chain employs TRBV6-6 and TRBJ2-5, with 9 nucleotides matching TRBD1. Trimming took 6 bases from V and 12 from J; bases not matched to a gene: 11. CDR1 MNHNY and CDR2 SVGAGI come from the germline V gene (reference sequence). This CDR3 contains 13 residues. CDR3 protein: CASSSRDREKKYF. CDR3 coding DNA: TGTGCCAGCAGCAGCCGGGACAGGGAGAAAAAGTACTTC.

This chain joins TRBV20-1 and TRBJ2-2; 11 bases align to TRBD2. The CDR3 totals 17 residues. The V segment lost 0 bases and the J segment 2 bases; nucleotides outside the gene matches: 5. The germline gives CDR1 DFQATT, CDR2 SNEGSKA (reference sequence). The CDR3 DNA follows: TGCAGTGCTAGAGATTTTACTAGCGGGGGCAACACCGGGGAGCTGTTTTTT. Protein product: CSARDFTSGGNTGELFF.